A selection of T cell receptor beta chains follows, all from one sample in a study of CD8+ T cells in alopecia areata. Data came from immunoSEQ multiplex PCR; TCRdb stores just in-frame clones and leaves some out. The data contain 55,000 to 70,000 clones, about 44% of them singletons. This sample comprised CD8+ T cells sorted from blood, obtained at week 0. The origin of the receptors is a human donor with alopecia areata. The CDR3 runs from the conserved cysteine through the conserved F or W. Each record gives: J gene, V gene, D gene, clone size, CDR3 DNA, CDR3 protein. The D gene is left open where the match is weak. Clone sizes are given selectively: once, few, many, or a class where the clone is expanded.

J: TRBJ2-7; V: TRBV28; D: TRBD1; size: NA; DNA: TGTGCCAGCAGTCCAGGGGGCTACGAGCAGTACTTC; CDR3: CASSPGGYEQYF
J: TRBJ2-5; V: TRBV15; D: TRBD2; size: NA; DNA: TGTGCCACCAGCTCGACCTCGGAGGTTTCCGGGAGGTTATGCGAGACCCAGTACTTC; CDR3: CATSSTSEVSGRLCETQYF
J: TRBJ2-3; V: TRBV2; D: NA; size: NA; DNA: TGTGCCAGCAACACCCGTGCAGATACGCAGTATTTT; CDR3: CASNTRADTQYF
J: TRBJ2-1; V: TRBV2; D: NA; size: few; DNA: TGTGCCAGCAGTAGAGCGAAACGGGGCAATGAGCAGTTCTTC; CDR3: CASSRAKRGNEQFF
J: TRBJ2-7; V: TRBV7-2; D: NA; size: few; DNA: TGTGCCAGCAGCTGTGAGGTTTTTGACTTC; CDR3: CASSCEVFDF
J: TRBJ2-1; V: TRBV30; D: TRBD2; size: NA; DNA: TGTGCCATTGGTTTAGGCGGGAGCCCCTACAATGAGCAGTTCTTC; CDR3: CAIGLGGSPYNEQFF
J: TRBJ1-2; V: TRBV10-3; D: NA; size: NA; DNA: TGTGCCATCAGTGAGGCCCGGGGGTTCTATGGCTACACCTTC; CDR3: CAISEARGFYGYTF
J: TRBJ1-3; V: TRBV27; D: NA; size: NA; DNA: TGTGCCAGCAGTTTAGGGGGTAGGGGAAACACCATATATTTT; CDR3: CASSLGGRGNTIYF
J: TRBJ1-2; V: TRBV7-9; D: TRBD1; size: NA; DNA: TGTGCCAGCACACGAGGCCGGGACAGGGGTATTAACTATGGCTACACCTTC; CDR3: CASTRGRDRGINYGYTF
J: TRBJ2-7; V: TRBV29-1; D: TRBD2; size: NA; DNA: TGCAGCGTTCCGGGAGGTCCCCACGAGCAGTACTTC; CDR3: CSVPGGPHEQYF
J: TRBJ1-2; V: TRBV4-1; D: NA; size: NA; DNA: TGCGCCAGCAGCCCCCCGTGGGATCGGTTGGATGGCTACACCTTC; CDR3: CASSPPWDRLDGYTF
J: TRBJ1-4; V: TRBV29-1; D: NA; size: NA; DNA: TGCAGCGTTACAGGGTATCGGGAAAAACTGTTTTTT; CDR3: CSVTGYREKLFF
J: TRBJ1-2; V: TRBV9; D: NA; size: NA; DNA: TGTGCCAGCAGCCTTACTACTAGAGGCGGGAACTATGGCTACACCTTC; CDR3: CASSLTTRGGNYGYTF
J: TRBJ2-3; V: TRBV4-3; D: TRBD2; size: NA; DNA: TGCGCCAGCAGCCAAGATCCAGCGGGAGGGGTGGATACGCAGTATTTT; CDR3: CASSQDPAGGVDTQYF
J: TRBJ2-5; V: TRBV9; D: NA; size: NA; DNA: TGTGCCAGCAGCCCCTCAGGGGTCGAGGGGGAGACCCAGTACTTC; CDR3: CASSPSGVEGETQYF
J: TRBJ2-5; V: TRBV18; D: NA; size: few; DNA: TGTGCCAGCTCACCTCGGCCCGAAGAGACCCAGTACTTC; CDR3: CASSPRPEETQYF
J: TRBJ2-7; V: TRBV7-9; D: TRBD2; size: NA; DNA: TGTGCCAGCAGCGCCCGGGCTAGCGGGAACGGAGGGCGGAGAGAGCAGTACTTC; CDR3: CASSARASGNGGRREQYF
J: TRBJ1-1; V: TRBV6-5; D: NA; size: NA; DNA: TGTGCCACCCATACGAACACTGAAGCTTTCTTT; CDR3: CATHTNTEAFF
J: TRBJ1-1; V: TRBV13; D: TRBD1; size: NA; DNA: TGTGCCAGCAGCCCACAGGGGGACACTGAAGCTTTCTTT; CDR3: CASSPQGDTEAFF
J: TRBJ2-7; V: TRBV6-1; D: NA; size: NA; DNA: TGTGCCAGCATGCCCGCAGGGTACGAGCAGTACTTC; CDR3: CASMPAGYEQYF
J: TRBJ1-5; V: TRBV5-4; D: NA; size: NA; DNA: TGTGCCAGCAGCTTGATGGGGCAGCCCCAGCATTTT; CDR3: CASSLMGQPQHF
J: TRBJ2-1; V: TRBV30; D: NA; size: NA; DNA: TGTGCCTGGAGTGTACTTGAAAGCTCCTACAATGAGCAGTTCTTC; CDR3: CAWSVLESSYNEQFF
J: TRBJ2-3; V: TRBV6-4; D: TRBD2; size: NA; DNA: TGTGCCAGCAGTTACTCTCGGACTAGCGGGAGAACAGATACGCAGTATTTT; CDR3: CASSYSRTSGRTDTQYF
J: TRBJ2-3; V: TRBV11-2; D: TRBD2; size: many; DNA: TGTGCCAGCAGCTTAGGACGCCGCGGGAGTGGCGCAGATACGCAGTATTTT; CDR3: CASSLGRRGSGADTQYF
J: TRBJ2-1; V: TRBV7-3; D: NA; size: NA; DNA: TGTGCCAGCAGCTTAACTCCGGGGCAAGAGCAGTTCTTC; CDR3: CASSLTPGQEQFF
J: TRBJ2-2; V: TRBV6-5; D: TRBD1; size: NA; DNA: TGTGCCAGCAGTTCCGTCGGACAGGCCCACACCGGGGAGCTGTTTTTT; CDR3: CASSSVGQAHTGELFF
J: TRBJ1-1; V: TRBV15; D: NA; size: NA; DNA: TGTGCCACCAGCCGCGACGAAATGAACACTGAAGCTTTCTTT; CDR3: CATSRDEMNTEAFF
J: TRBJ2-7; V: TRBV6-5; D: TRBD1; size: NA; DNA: TGTGCCAGCAGTTACGGGACAGTTTACGAGCAGTACTTC; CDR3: CASSYGTVYEQYF
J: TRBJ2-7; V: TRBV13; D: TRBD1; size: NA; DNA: TGTGCCAGCAGCCTGGGACAGTCCTCCTACGAGCAGTACTTC; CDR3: CASSLGQSSYEQYF
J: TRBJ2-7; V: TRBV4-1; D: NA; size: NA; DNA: TGCGCCAGCAGCCAAGTACCGGGTTACGAGCAGTACTTC; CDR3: CASSQVPGYEQYF
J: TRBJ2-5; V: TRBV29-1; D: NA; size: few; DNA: TGCAGCGTTGATGTCCCAGGGAAAGAGACCCAGTACTTC; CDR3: CSVDVPGKETQYF
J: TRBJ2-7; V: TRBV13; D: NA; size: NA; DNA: TGTGCCAGCAGCTTAAAGGTGAAACCCTACGAGCAGTACTTC; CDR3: CASSLKVKPYEQYF
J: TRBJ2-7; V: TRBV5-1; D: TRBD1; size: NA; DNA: TGCGCCAGCAGCTTGGAGCGGACAGGGGGCGAGCAGTACTTC; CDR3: CASSLERTGGEQYF
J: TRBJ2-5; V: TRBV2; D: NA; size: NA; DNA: TGTGCCAGCAGTGGGATTCGCCAGACCCAGTACTTC; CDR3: CASSGIRQTQYF
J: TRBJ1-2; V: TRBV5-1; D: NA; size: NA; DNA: TGCGCCAGCAGCCCCAAGTCGGGGACTTACGGCTACACCTTC; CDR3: CASSPKSGTYGYTF
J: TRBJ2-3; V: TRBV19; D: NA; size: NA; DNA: TGTGCCAGTTCCGGACGGGGTAGCACAGATACGCAGTATTTT; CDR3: CASSGRGSTDTQYF
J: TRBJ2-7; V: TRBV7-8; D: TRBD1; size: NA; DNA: TGTGCCAGCAGCCCCTGGACAGGGTTAGGCTCCTACGAGCAGTACTTC; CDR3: CASSPWTGLGSYEQYF
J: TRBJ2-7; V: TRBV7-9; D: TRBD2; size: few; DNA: TGTGCCAGCAGCTTGGGACTATCGGGAAATCTCTACGAGCAGTACTTC; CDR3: CASSLGLSGNLYEQYF
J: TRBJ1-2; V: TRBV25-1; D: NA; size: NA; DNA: TGTGCCAGCGCAGGAGAGAGGGGCTACACCTTC; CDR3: CASAGERGYTF
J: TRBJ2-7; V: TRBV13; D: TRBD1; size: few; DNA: TGTGCCAGCAGCTTAGGGGCAGGGGGTTCCTACGAGCAGTACTTC; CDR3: CASSLGAGGSYEQYF
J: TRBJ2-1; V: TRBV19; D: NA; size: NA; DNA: TGTGCCAGTAGTCGAGGGGGCATAGCGGGGTACAATGAGCAGTTCTTC; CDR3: CASSRGGIAGYNEQFF
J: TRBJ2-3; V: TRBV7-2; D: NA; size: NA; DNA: TGTGCCAGCAGCTCCCGGGGAGGGGGCCCAGATACGCAGTATTTT; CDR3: CASSSRGGGPDTQYF
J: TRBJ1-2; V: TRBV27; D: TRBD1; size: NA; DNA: TGTGCCAGCAGTCCGTCGACAGGGATTTATGGCTACACCTTC; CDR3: CASSPSTGIYGYTF
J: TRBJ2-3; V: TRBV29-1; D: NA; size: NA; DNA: TGCAGCGCCAGGAGACCAGCCACAGATACGCAGTATTTT; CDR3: CSARRPATDTQYF
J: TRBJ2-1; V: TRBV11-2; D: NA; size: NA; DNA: TGTGCCAGCAGCTTATCTGTGAATGAGCAGTTCTTC; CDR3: CASSLSVNEQFF
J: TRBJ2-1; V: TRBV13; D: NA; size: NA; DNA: TGTGCCAGCAGTTACACACGGGAAGGCAATGAGCAGTTCTTC; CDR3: CASSYTREGNEQFF
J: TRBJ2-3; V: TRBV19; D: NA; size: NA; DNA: TGTGCCAGCCTCCGGTCTCTCACAGATACGCAGTATTTT; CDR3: CASLRSLTDTQYF
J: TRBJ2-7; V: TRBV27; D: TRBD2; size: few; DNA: TGTGCCAGCCTGGGGGGGAACGAGCAGTACTTC; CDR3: CASLGGNEQYF
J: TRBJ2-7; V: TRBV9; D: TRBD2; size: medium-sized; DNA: TGTGCCAGCAGCGTAGGACTAGCGGTAACCTACGAGCAGTACTTC; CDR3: CASSVGLAVTYEQYF
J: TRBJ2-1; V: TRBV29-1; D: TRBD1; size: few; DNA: TGCAGCGTTGACGGACAGGGGAATGGGGAGCAGTTCTTC; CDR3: CSVDGQGNGEQFF
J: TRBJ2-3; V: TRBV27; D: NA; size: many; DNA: TGTGCCAGCAGTTTCGCAGCAGATACGCAGTATTTT; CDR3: CASSFAADTQYF
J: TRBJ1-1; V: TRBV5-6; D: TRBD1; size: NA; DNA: TGTGCCAGCAGTCCGGGGACAGGAAACACTGAAGCTTTCTTT; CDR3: CASSPGTGNTEAFF
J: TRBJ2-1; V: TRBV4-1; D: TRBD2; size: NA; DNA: TGCGCCAGCAGCCGAACACTAGCGCAGAGCTCCTACAATGAGCAGTTCTTC; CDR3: CASSRTLAQSSYNEQFF
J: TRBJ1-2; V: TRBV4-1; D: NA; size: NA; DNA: TGCGCCAGCAGCCAAGATTCCACCCTAGGCTACACCTTC; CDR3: CASSQDSTLGYTF
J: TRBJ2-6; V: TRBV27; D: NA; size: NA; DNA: TGTGCCAGCAGTTTTTCGGGGATCTCTGGGGCCAACGTCCTGACTTTC; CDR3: CASSFSGISGANVLTF
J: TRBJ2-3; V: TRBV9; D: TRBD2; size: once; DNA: TGTGCCAGCAGCCACCCGCGGACTAGCGGAAGCACAGATACGCAGTATTTT; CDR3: CASSHPRTSGSTDTQYF
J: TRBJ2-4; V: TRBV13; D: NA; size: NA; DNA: TGTGCCAGCAGCTCCACCGGGGAGGAAAACATTCAGTACTTC; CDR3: CASSSTGEENIQYF
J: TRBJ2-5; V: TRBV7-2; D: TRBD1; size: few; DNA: TGTGCCAGCAGCTTCCAACGGACAGGGATCGAGACCCAGTACTTC; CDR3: CASSFQRTGIETQYF
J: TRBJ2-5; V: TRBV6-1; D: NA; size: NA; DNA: TGTGCCAGCAGTGAAGTCGGGTACCAAGAGACCCAGTACTTC; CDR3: CASSEVGYQETQYF
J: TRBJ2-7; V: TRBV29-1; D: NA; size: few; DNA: TGCAGCGTTGAAAGGGGTAATCCTTACGAGCAGTACTTC; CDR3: CSVERGNPYEQYF